This is a list of T cell receptor beta chains from one sample in a study of glioma-infiltrating T cells after dendritic cell vaccination. The assay was immunoSEQ multiplex PCR, and TCRdb's table has in-frame clones only and misses some. This table holds 93,000 or so clones, around three quarters found once. The sample consisted of blood, taken before dendritic cell vaccination. The receptors derive from a human donor with glioblastoma. Both conserved end residues are part of each CDR3. D genes are given only for firm matches. Size is stated for part of the rows, as once, few or many counts, or as a class when the clone is expanded.

v_call: TRBV28
j_call: TRBJ1-2
d_call: -
clone_size: few
cdr3_nt: TGTGCCAGCAGTTTAGAGAACTATGGCTACACCTTC
cdr3_aa: CASSLENYGYTF

v_call: TRBV11-2
j_call: TRBJ1-2
d_call: -
clone_size: -
cdr3_nt: TGTGCCAGCAGCCCCGGGACAAATGGCTACACCTTC
cdr3_aa: CASSPGTNGYTF

v_call: TRBV30
j_call: TRBJ1-2
d_call: -
clone_size: -
cdr3_nt: TGTGCCTGGAGCTTACAGAGTCCCGCACCCAACTATGGCTACACCTTC
cdr3_aa: CAWSLQSPAPNYGYTF

v_call: TRBV6-6
j_call: TRBJ2-5
d_call: TRBD2
clone_size: -
cdr3_nt: TGTGCCAGCAGTTACTCCGGGGGGAACAAAGAGACCCAGTACTTC
cdr3_aa: CASSYSGGNKETQYF

v_call: TRBV29-1
j_call: TRBJ1-1
d_call: TRBD1
clone_size: -
cdr3_nt: TGCAGCGCCGGGGGACAGGGGAGAGAGGGGAGCACTGAAGCTTTCTTT
cdr3_aa: CSAGGQGREGSTEAFF

v_call: TRBV28
j_call: TRBJ1-1
d_call: TRBD1
clone_size: -
cdr3_nt: TGTGCCAGCAGTTTTACAAGGGGGCGGATGAACACTGAAGCTTTCTTT
cdr3_aa: CASSFTRGRMNTEAFF

v_call: TRBV28
j_call: TRBJ1-1
d_call: -
clone_size: -
cdr3_nt: TGTGCCAGCACCATTTCGGGGAACACTGAAGCTTTCTTT
cdr3_aa: CASTISGNTEAFF

v_call: TRBV28
j_call: TRBJ2-3
d_call: TRBD1
clone_size: once
cdr3_nt: TGTGCCAGCAGCAAAACAGGGGGAGGCACAGATACGCAGTATTTT
cdr3_aa: CASSKTGGGTDTQYF

v_call: TRBV5-1
j_call: TRBJ2-7
d_call: TRBD2
clone_size: -
cdr3_nt: TGCGCCAGCAGCTTGGCCGGTAGCGGGAACGAGCAGTACTTC
cdr3_aa: CASSLAGSGNEQYF

v_call: TRBV28
j_call: TRBJ2-7
d_call: TRBD2
clone_size: -
cdr3_nt: TGTGCCAGCAGTCTAAATTCACCGGGACTAGCGGGAAAGCAGTACTTC
cdr3_aa: CASSLNSPGLAGKQYF

v_call: TRBV2
j_call: TRBJ2-7
d_call: TRBD2
clone_size: -
cdr3_nt: TGTGCCAGCAGTGACCCGGGAGCGGGAACAAGCTACGAGCAGTACTTC
cdr3_aa: CASSDPGAGTSYEQYF

v_call: TRBV7-9
j_call: TRBJ1-1
d_call: -
clone_size: -
cdr3_nt: TGTGCCAGCAGCTTACTTGACACTGAAGCTTTCTTT
cdr3_aa: CASSLLDTEAFF

v_call: TRBV2
j_call: TRBJ1-5
d_call: -
clone_size: -
cdr3_nt: TGTGCCGGTAGTCGAGAGGGAGGAATCCAGCCCCAGCATTTT
cdr3_aa: CAGSREGGIQPQHF

v_call: TRBV29-1
j_call: TRBJ2-3
d_call: -
clone_size: -
cdr3_nt: TGCAGCGTCCTGGAGGGGGGGAGCGGGAGCACAGATACGCAGTATTTT
cdr3_aa: CSVLEGGSGSTDTQYF

v_call: TRBV30
j_call: TRBJ1-2
d_call: -
clone_size: few
cdr3_nt: TGTGCCTGGAGTGTAGTCTGGGAGGGCTACACCTTC
cdr3_aa: CAWSVVWEGYTF

v_call: TRBV7-9
j_call: TRBJ1-1
d_call: -
clone_size: few
cdr3_nt: TGTGCCAGCAGCGAGTCGGGGGATCCGAGGAACACTGAAGCTTTCTTT
cdr3_aa: CASSESGDPRNTEAFF

v_call: TRBV5-1
j_call: TRBJ2-7
d_call: -
clone_size: -
cdr3_nt: TGCGCCAGCAGCTTGTCGAGGGGGTCTCAATACTACTCCTACGAGCAGTACTTC
cdr3_aa: CASSLSRGSQYYSYEQYF

v_call: TRBV28
j_call: TRBJ2-1
d_call: -
clone_size: -
cdr3_nt: TGTGCCAGCAGTTTACGCGGGGAGTTCTTC
cdr3_aa: CASSLRGEFF

v_call: TRBV5-4
j_call: TRBJ2-7
d_call: -
clone_size: -
cdr3_nt: TGTGCCAGCAGCTTAGGCTTGTCGGGGAGGGAGCAGTACTTC
cdr3_aa: CASSLGLSGREQYF

v_call: TRBV27
j_call: TRBJ2-7
d_call: -
clone_size: -
cdr3_nt: TGTGCCAGCAGTATGACTGGCTACGAGCAGTACTTC
cdr3_aa: CASSMTGYEQYF

v_call: TRBV6-1
j_call: TRBJ2-7
d_call: -
clone_size: -
cdr3_nt: TGTGCCAGCAGTGAAGGTTGGGGCCGACAGCTCTCCTACGAGCAGTACTTC
cdr3_aa: CASSEGWGRQLSYEQYF

v_call: TRBV2
j_call: TRBJ2-5
d_call: -
clone_size: -
cdr3_nt: TGTGCCAGCAAGGGAGGCGTCCAAGAGACCCAGTACTTC
cdr3_aa: CASKGGVQETQYF

v_call: TRBV7-8
j_call: TRBJ2-5
d_call: TRBD2
clone_size: -
cdr3_nt: TGTGCCAGCAGCAAGAGGGCGGGGGAAACGTATGAGACCCAGTACTTC
cdr3_aa: CASSKRAGETYETQYF

v_call: TRBV7-8
j_call: TRBJ1-5
d_call: -
clone_size: -
cdr3_nt: TGTGCCAGCAGCTTAGCGGGGAGGGAAAGCAATCAGCCCCAGCATTTT
cdr3_aa: CASSLAGRESNQPQHF

v_call: TRBV29-1
j_call: TRBJ2-3
d_call: -
clone_size: -
cdr3_nt: TGCAGCGCCGAGACTAGCACAGATACGCAGTATTTT
cdr3_aa: CSAETSTDTQYF

v_call: TRBV7-9
j_call: TRBJ2-7
d_call: TRBD2
clone_size: -
cdr3_nt: TGTGCCAGCAGCTACGGACTAGCGAACGAGCAGTACTTC
cdr3_aa: CASSYGLANEQYF

v_call: TRBV18
j_call: TRBJ2-7
d_call: -
clone_size: -
cdr3_nt: TGTGCCAGCTCACCTAAGCAGGGAGGATCCTACGAGCAGTACTTC
cdr3_aa: CASSPKQGGSYEQYF

v_call: TRBV15
j_call: TRBJ2-7
d_call: -
clone_size: once
cdr3_nt: TGTGCCACCAGCAGAGGCGGGTCCCCCTACGAGCAGTACTTC
cdr3_aa: CATSRGGSPYEQYF

v_call: TRBV25-1
j_call: TRBJ2-3
d_call: -
clone_size: -
cdr3_nt: TGTGCCAGCAGTGAATTGAGACTCACAGATACGCAGTATTTT
cdr3_aa: CASSELRLTDTQYF

v_call: TRBV25-1
j_call: TRBJ1-2
d_call: -
clone_size: -
cdr3_nt: TGTGCCAGCAGTCACTCTACTAACTATGGCTACACCTTC
cdr3_aa: CASSHSTNYGYTF

v_call: TRBV27
j_call: TRBJ1-4
d_call: -
clone_size: few
cdr3_nt: TGTGCCAGCAGACCCGGGAGGACATCAGGGAATGAAAAACTGTTTTTT
cdr3_aa: CASRPGRTSGNEKLFF

v_call: TRBV6-1
j_call: TRBJ1-2
d_call: -
clone_size: -
cdr3_nt: TGTGCCAGCAGTGTAGGGGCTAACTATGGCTACACCTTC
cdr3_aa: CASSVGANYGYTF

v_call: TRBV29-1
j_call: TRBJ1-2
d_call: TRBD1
clone_size: once
cdr3_nt: TGCAGCGTTGTAGACAGGGTTGGCTACACCTTC
cdr3_aa: CSVVDRVGYTF

v_call: TRBV5-1
j_call: TRBJ2-3
d_call: -
clone_size: few
cdr3_nt: TGCGCCAGCAGCTTGGGAGGGTCAACAGATACGCAGTATTTT
cdr3_aa: CASSLGGSTDTQYF

v_call: TRBV4-2
j_call: TRBJ2-7
d_call: TRBD1
clone_size: -
cdr3_nt: TGTGCCAGCAGCCGCACCGGGACAGGGGCCTACGAGCAGTACTTC
cdr3_aa: CASSRTGTGAYEQYF

v_call: TRBV5-1
j_call: TRBJ2-1
d_call: -
clone_size: -
cdr3_nt: TGCGCCAGCAGCTTTGGGGCCTCCTACAATGAGCAGTTCTTC
cdr3_aa: CASSFGASYNEQFF

v_call: TRBV6-5
j_call: TRBJ2-1
d_call: TRBD2
clone_size: -
cdr3_nt: TGTGCCAGCAAAGAACTAGCGCATTCCTACAATGAGCAGTTCTTC
cdr3_aa: CASKELAHSYNEQFF

v_call: TRBV19
j_call: TRBJ1-2
d_call: TRBD1
clone_size: -
cdr3_nt: TGTGCCAGTAGTATAGCCGCACAGGGGGCGCGAGGCTACACCTTC
cdr3_aa: CASSIAAQGARGYTF

v_call: TRBV9
j_call: TRBJ1-2
d_call: -
clone_size: -
cdr3_nt: TGTGCCAGCAGCCCGCACCGGGACATCTACTATGGCTACACCTTC
cdr3_aa: CASSPHRDIYYGYTF

v_call: TRBV27
j_call: TRBJ2-1
d_call: TRBD2
clone_size: -
cdr3_nt: TGTGCCAGCAGCCTCCTAGCGGGAGGGCGGGATGAGCAGTTCTTC
cdr3_aa: CASSLLAGGRDEQFF

v_call: TRBV5-1
j_call: TRBJ2-7
d_call: TRBD2
clone_size: -
cdr3_nt: TGCGCCAGCAGTCCCTTGGGGGGAGGGGCCAGCTACGAGCAGTACTTC
cdr3_aa: CASSPLGGGASYEQYF

v_call: TRBV23-1
j_call: TRBJ2-7
d_call: TRBD1
clone_size: -
cdr3_nt: TGCGCCAGTAATGGGACAGGTGCCGAGCAGTACTTC
cdr3_aa: CASNGTGAEQYF

v_call: TRBV5-1
j_call: TRBJ1-1
d_call: TRBD1
clone_size: -
cdr3_nt: TGCGCCAGCAGTTGGGACAGGGAAGGAGCTTTCTTT
cdr3_aa: CASSWDREGAFF

v_call: TRBV5-4
j_call: TRBJ2-1
d_call: TRBD2
clone_size: -
cdr3_nt: TGTGCCAGCAGCTTACCGGGACTAGGGGGGTACAATGAGCAGTTCTTC
cdr3_aa: CASSLPGLGGYNEQFF

v_call: TRBV15
j_call: TRBJ1-3
d_call: -
clone_size: -
cdr3_nt: TGTGCCACCAGCAGAGAGGCCCTGTCTGGAAACACCATATATTTT
cdr3_aa: CATSREALSGNTIYF

v_call: TRBV5-1
j_call: TRBJ2-1
d_call: TRBD2
clone_size: few
cdr3_nt: TGCGCCAGCAGCATGCTATGGGGGGGATACAATGAGCAGTTCTTC
cdr3_aa: CASSMLWGGYNEQFF

v_call: TRBV19
j_call: TRBJ1-6
d_call: -
clone_size: -
cdr3_nt: TGTGCCAGTAGTATAGGAGGAAATTTGTTTAATTCACCCCTCCACTTT
cdr3_aa: CASSIGGNLFNSPLHF